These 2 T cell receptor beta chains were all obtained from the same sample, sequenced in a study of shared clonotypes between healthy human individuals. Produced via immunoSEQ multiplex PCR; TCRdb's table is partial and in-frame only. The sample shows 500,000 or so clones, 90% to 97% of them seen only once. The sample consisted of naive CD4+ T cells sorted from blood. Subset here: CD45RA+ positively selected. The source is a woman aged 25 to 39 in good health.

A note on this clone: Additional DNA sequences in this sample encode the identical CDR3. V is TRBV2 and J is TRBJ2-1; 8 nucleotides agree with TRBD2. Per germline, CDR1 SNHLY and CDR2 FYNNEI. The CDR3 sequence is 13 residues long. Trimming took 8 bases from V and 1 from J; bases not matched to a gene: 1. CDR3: CASRGGSYNEQFF. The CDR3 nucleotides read TGTGCCAGCCGGGGGGGTTCCTACAATGAGCAGTTCTTC. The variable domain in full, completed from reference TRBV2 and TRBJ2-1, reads EPEVTQTPSHQVTQMGQEVILRCVPISNHLYFYWYRQILGQKVEFLVSFYNNEISEKSEIFDDQFSVERPDGSNFTLKIRSTKLEDSAMYFCASRGGSYNEQFFGPGTRLTVL.

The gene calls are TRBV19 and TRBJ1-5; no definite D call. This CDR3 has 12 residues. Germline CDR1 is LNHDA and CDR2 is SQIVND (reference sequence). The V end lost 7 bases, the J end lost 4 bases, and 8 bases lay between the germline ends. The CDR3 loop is CASTRRNQPQHF. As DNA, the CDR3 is TGTGCCAGTACCCGGCGGAATCAGCCCCAGCATTTT.